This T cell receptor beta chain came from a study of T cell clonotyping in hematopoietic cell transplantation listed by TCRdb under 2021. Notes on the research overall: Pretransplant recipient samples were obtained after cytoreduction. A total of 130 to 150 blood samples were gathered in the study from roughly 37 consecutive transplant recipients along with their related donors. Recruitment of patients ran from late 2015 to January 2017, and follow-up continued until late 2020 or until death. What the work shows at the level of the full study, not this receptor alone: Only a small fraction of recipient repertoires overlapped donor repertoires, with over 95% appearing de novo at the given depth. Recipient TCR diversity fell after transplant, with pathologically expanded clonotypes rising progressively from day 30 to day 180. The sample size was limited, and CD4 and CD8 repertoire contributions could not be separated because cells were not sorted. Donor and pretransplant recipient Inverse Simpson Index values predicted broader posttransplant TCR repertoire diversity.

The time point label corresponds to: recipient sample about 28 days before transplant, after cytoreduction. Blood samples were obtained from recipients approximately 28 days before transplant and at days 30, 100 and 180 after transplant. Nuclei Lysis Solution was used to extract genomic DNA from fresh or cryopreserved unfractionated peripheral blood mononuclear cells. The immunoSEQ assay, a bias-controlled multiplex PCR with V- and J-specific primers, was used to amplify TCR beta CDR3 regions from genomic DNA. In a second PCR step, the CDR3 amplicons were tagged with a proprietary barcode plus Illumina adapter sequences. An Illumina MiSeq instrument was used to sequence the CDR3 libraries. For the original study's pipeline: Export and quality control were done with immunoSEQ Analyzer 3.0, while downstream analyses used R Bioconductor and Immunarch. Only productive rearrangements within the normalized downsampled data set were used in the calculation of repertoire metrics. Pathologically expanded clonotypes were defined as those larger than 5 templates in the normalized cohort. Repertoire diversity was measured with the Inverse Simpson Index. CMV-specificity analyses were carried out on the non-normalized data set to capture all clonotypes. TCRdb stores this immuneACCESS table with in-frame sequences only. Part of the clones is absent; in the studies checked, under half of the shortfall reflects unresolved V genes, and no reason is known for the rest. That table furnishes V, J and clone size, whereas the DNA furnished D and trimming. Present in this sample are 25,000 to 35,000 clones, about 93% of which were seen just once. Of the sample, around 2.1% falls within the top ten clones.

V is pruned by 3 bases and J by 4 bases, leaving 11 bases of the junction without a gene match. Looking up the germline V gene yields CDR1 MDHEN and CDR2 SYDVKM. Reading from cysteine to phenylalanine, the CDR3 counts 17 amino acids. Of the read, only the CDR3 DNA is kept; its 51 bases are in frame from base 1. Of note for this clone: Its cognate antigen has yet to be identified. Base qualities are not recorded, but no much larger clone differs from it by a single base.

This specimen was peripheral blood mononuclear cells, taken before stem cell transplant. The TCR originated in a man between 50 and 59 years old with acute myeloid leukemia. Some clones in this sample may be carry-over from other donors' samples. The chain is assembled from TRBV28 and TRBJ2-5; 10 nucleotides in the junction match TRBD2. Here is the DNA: TGTGCCAGCAGTTTTATAGGTCGTAGCGGGGGGCTAGAGACCCAGTACTTC. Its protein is CASSFIGRSGGLETQYF.